Presented here are 5 T cell receptor beta chains from one specimen sequenced in a study of cytomegalovirus exposure and HLA in healthy donors. Primers for the PCR totalled 60 Vbeta and 13 Jbeta. Profiling relied on immunoSEQ multiplex PCR, and the TCRdb table lists in-frame clones only, not all of them. The sample lists some 180,000 clones; just over 75% were seen once. Sequencing used PBMCs. Source of these receptors: a woman aged 55-70 years in good health and CMV-seropositive.

For the CDR3, the DNA is TGTGCCAGCAGCCGGGGACTAGCGGGGGAGACCCAGTACTTC. Its protein product is CASSRGLAGETQYF. This chain links TRBV7-9 with TRBJ2-5, with 13 bases aligning to TRBD2. CDR3 length: 14 residues. J lost 5 bases, V lost 5 bases, and 2 bases had no gene match. Germline V CDR1 and CDR2: SEHNR, FQNEAQ (reference sequence). Full variable domain (outside the CDR3, taken from reference TRBV7-9 and TRBJ2-5): DTGVSQNPRHKITKRGQNVTFRCDPISEHNRLYWYRQTLGQGPEFLTYFQNEAQLEKSRLLSDRFSAERPKGSFSTLEIQRTEQGDSAMYLCASSRGLAGETQYFGPGTRLLVL.

This sequence joins TRBV30 and TRBJ1-3, with D unclear. Trimming left V 4 bases short and J 3 bases short, with 16 bases between. The CDR3 is made up of 15 amino acids. Germline V CDR1 and CDR2: GTSNPN, SVGIG (reference sequence). CDR3 DNA sequence: TGTGCCTGGACCCGCCCGGGAGGTAGTGGAAACACCATATATTTT. Protein: CAWTRPGGSGNTIYF.

The chain links TRBV27 to TRBJ2-7; possibly TRBD1 for D (7 bases). Trimming removed 3 bases at V and 0 bases at J, with 18 bases between. Germline V gene lookup returns CDR1 MNHEY and CDR2 SMNVEV (reference sequence). The CDR3 consists of 17 residues. CDR3 sequence: CASSLEGDSSSSYEQYF. CDR3 DNA sequence: TGTGCCAGCAGTTTGGAGGGGGACAGCTCAAGCTCCTACGAGCAGTACTTC.

The rearrangement joins TRBV7-8 to TRBJ1-2; D is undetermined. Trimming took off 3 bases at V and 0 bases at J, with 8 bases between the two ends. The germline gives CDR1 SGHVS, CDR2 FQNEAQ. The CDR3 length is 14 residues. The CDR3 DNA reads TGTGCCAGCAGCTTCCCCAGTTCTAACTATGGCTACACCTTC. It is translated as CASSFPSSNYGYTF.

The chain recombines TRBV7-6 with TRBJ2-7, with D possibly TRBD2 on 6 matching bases. CDR1 is SGHVS, CDR2 FNYEAQ, per germline. The CDR3 extends over 14 amino acids. The ends were cut back, 5 bases at V and 6 bases at J, with 17 bases in the middle. Written as DNA, the CDR3 is TGTGCCAGCAGCCCCCCGGGACTCAAAAGCGAGCAGTACTTC. It codes for CASSPPGLKSEQYF.